This passage covers 22 T cell receptor beta chains from one sample sequenced in a study of T cells in Graves' hyperthyroidism and ophthalmopathy. RNA transcripts served as the template for amplifying TCR beta CDR3 regions. Researchers ran a first-round RT-PCR on the TCR CDR3 using the HTBI primer set. TCRdb passed the multiplex PCR reads through MiXCR, listing each CDR3 protein once. Of roughly 300,000 distinct CDR3 sequences in the sample, 14% were seen once. Sequenced: blood. The receptor set was obtained from a woman aged 30 to 39 with Graves' hyperthyroidism.

Only a few counts were recorded for this clonotype. V usage is TRBV20-1 and J usage is TRBJ2-1; TRBD1 aligns across 8 bases. The CDR3 sequence is 16 residues long. The junction had 11 bases not matched to a gene; V was cut back by 0 bases and J by 7 bases. Per germline, CDR1 DFQATT and CDR2 SNEGSKA (reference sequence). The CDR3 protein is CSARDAGQVLENEQFF. The DNA for the CDR3 is TGCAGTGCTAGAGACGCGGGACAGGTCTTGGAAAATGAGCAGTTCTTC.

This clonotype was recorded a few times. V gene TRBV20-1 combines with J gene TRBJ1-5, with 9 bases fitting TRBD1. Trimming removed 7 bases from V and 3 bases from J; junction bases left unmatched: 7. Germline V lookup: CDR1 DFQATT, CDR2 SNEGSKA (reference sequence). The CDR3 is 14 residues long. The CDR3 coding sequence is TGCAGTGGCCGGAGGACAGGGGCCAATCAGCCCCAGCATTTT. Protein: CSGRRTGANQPQHF.

V gene TRBV28 combines with J gene TRBJ2-7, with D perhaps matching TRBD2 (6 bases). Germline CDR1 is MDHEN and CDR2 is SYDVKM. The length of the CDR3 is 14 residues. The ends were cut back, 3 bases at V and 6 bases at J, with 15 bases in the middle. The CDR3 sequence is CASSLRDRASEQYF. The DNA for the CDR3 is TGTGCCAGCAGTTTGCGGGATAGGGCGTCCGAGCAGTACTTC.

This clonotype has a count of ten or more. The chain has TRBV28 and TRBJ2-3; 7 bases map to TRBD2. Looked up from germline, CDR1 is MDHEN and CDR2 is SYDVKM. This CDR3 is built from 16 residues. With 5 bases clipped from V and 2 bases from J, the junction kept 10 bases outside the gene matches. The CDR3 protein is CASSQSGGRTTDTQYF. DNA for the CDR3: TGTGCCAGCAGTCAATCTGGCGGGAGAACCACAGATACGCAGTATTTT.

Comments on this clonotype: This may arise from a read error, as a much more abundant clone is one base away. The chain recombines TRBV7-2 with TRBJ1-3; the D is unclear. Germline V gives CDR1 SGHTA, CDR2 FQGNSA. CDR3 length: 19 amino acids. The CDR3 is CASSFYLPFQEWAGNTVYF. The CDR3 DNA reads TGTGCCAGCAGCTTTTACCTCCCGTTCCAGGAGTGGGCTGGAAACACCGTATATTTT.

This clonotype was seen at least ten times. The chain couples TRBV24-1 to TRBJ1-5; D gene uncertain. The CDR3 is 14 residues long. V shed 0 bases and J shed 12 bases, with 14 bases lying between them. The germline gives CDR1 KGHDR, CDR2 SFDVKD. The CDR3, as DNA: TGTGCCACCAGTGATTTGACAGCAAACGGGGTCCAGCATTTT. Its protein is CATSDLTANGVQHF.

The J gene is TRBJ2-7, the V gene TRBV5-1; 7 bases map to TRBD1. Germline assignment: CDR1 SGHRS and CDR2 YFSETQ. The CDR3 is 17 residues long. V lost 4 bases to trimming and J lost 1 base; unmatched junction nucleotides: 14. CDR3 region: CASSPWTGDHDSYEQYF. DNA of the CDR3: TGCGCCAGCAGCCCCTGGACAGGAGACCACGATTCCTACGAGCAGTACTTC.

This clonotype was observed a few times. The J gene is TRBJ2-6, the V gene TRBV3-1; TRBD2 might be the D (5 bases). CDR3 length: 16 residues. The V gene lost 4 bases and the J gene lost 3 bases, with 13 bases spanning the gap. From germline, CDR1 is LGHDT and CDR2 YNNKEL (reference sequence). The CDR3 is CASSPISAGGANVLTF. The CDR3 nucleotides read TGTGCCAGCAGCCCTATCTCGGCGGGTGGGGCCAACGTCCTGACTTTC.

This clonotype was detected ten times or more. This chain uses TRBV11-3 with TRBJ1-2; D gene ambiguous. V shed 0 bases and J shed 6 bases, with 20 bases lying between them. This CDR3 comprises 17 residues. Looked up from germline, CDR1 is SGHNT and CDR2 is YENEEA. CDR3 bases: TGTGCCAGCAGCTTAGATTCCCGCTGGACTGGAGGAAATGGCTACACCTTC. Amino acid sequence: CASSLDSRWTGGNGYTF.

This clonotype has a count of ten or more. DNA for the CDR3: TGTGCCAGCAGCTTAGGTGGGACCAGCACAGATACGCAGTATTTT. Translated: CASSLGGTSTDTQYF. J is TRBJ2-3 and V is TRBV7-8, with D perhaps matching TRBD1 or TRBD2 (5 bases each). Per the germline V gene, CDR1 is SGHVS and CDR2 is FQNEAQ. The ends were cut back, 1 base at V and 0 bases at J, with 8 bases in the middle. The CDR3 is 15 residues long. The variable domain in full, with the rest retrieved from reference TRBV7-8 and TRBJ2-3, is GAGVSQSPRYKVAKRGQDVALRCDPISGHVSLFWYQQALGQGPEFLTYFQNEAQLDKSGLPSDRFFAERPEGSVSTLKIQRTQQEDSAVYLCASSLGGTSTDTQYFGPGTRLTVL.

Remarks on this clonotype: At one of its ends the junction is not consistent with the germline gene, which may arise from a read error. J is TRBJ1-4 and V is TRBV7-7; D is undetermined. Germline values: CDR1 SSHAT, CDR2 FNYEAQ (reference sequence). The CDR3 spans 13 residues. CDR3 DNA sequence: TGTGCTAGCAGCTTAGAACCTACTGGGAAACTGTTTTTT. It specifies CASSLEPTGKLFF.

J is TRBJ2-3 and V is TRBV14; no definite D call. CDR1 SGHDN and CDR2 FVKESK come from the germline V gene. V was shortened by 0 bases and J by 1 base, with 8 bases between the two germline ends. There are 15 residues in the CDR3. The CDR3 DNA is TGTGCCAGCAGCCAAGATTCTGGAGGCACAGATACGCAGTATTTT. Its translation: CASSQDSGGTDTQYF.

This clonotype was recorded many times. The genes are TRBV28 and TRBJ1-4, with TRBD1 matching over 10 bases. The CDR3 consists of 14 residues. Looked up from germline, CDR1 is MDHEN and CDR2 is SYDVKM. V gave up 4 bases and J gave up 8 bases; unmatched junction bases: 4. CDR3 amino acids: CASSSEDRGEKLFF. CDR3 nucleotides: TGTGCCAGCAGTTCCGAGGACAGGGGGGAAAAACTGTTTTTT.

This clonotype was detected many times. The J gene is TRBJ2-5, the V gene TRBV6-2 or TRBV6-3; no definite D call. This CDR3 comprises 14 residues. The V gene lost 4 bases and the J gene lost 1 base, with 10 bases spanning the gap. The V gene's germline CDR1 is MNHEY and CDR2 SVGEGT. CDR3 DNA sequence: TGTGCCAGCAGTTTAATTACGGGCCAAGAGACCCAGTACTTC. Protein product: CASSLITGQETQYF.

In its sample, this clonotype was seen many times. V and J are TRBV5-4 and TRBJ2-2; D unclear. Germline CDR1 reads SGHNT; CDR2 reads YYREEE (reference sequence). V shed 4 bases and J shed 6 bases, with 13 bases lying between them. The CDR3 sequence is 14 residues long. The CDR3 nucleotides are TGTGCCAGCAGCGTCGACCCCTCAGCCGGGGAGCTGTTTTTT. This codes for CASSVDPSAGELFF.

The chain carries TRBV7-6 and TRBJ2-5; either TRBD1 or TRBD2 may fit D (5 bases each). Germline assignment: CDR1 SGHVS and CDR2 FNYEAQ. Trimming removed 2 bases at V and 5 bases at J, with 18 bases between. This CDR3 comprises 16 residues. CDR3 in amino acids: CASSLRAERGEETQYF. In DNA form, the CDR3 reads TGTGCCAGCAGCTTACGGGCGGAGAGAGGGGAGGAGACCCAGTACTTC.

This clonotype was observed many times. The chain links TRBV27 to TRBJ2-5; 9 positions match TRBD1. CDR1 is MNHEY and CDR2 is SMNVEV in the germline V gene (reference sequence). The V gene end was trimmed by 5 bases and the J gene end by 5 bases; junction bases not matched to a gene: 15. The CDR3 covers 17 residues. The CDR3 protein is CASSVYGQGLTGETQYF. The CDR3 DNA reads as TGTGCCAGCAGTGTATATGGACAGGGGCTGACGGGGGAGACCCAGTACTTC.

This clonotype has at least ten counts. Written as DNA, the CDR3 is TGTGCCAGCAGTTTACGGGACACAGATACGCAGTATTTT. Translation: CASSLRDTDTQYF. The chain links TRBV27 to TRBJ2-3; TRBD2 might be the D (5 bases). CDR3 size: 13 residues. Germline lookup yields CDR1 MNHEY and CDR2 SMNVEV (reference sequence). V was clipped by 2 bases and J by 2 bases, with 5 bases between them.

In this sample, this clonotype turned up many times. This rearrangement joins TRBV12-3 or TRBV12-4 to TRBJ2-2; tentative D call: TRBD1 (6 bases). V shed 3 bases and J shed 3 bases, with 8 bases lying between them. This CDR3 region has 14 residues. Written as DNA, the CDR3 is TGTGCCAGCAGTTTGGGACACTACACCGGGGAGCTGTTTTTT. Protein product: CASSLGHYTGELFF.

The genes are TRBV11-2 and TRBJ2-5; D is undetermined. V lost 0 bases to trimming and J lost 3 bases, with 17 bases between them. CDR1 SGHAT and CDR2 FQNNGV come from the germline V gene. The CDR3 sequence is 17 residues long. The DNA for the CDR3 is TGTGCCAGCAGCTTAGATGCTCTATGGGTGGCAAAAGAGACCCAGTACTTC. It yields the protein CASSLDALWVAKETQYF.

This clonotype was detected only once. The rearrangement uses TRBV29-1 and TRBJ2-2; 7 nucleotides match TRBD1. V was pared by 4 bases and J by 5 bases, with 4 bases of the junction left unmatched. The CDR3 is 13 amino acids. Germline V gene lookup returns CDR1 SQVTM and CDR2 ANQGSEA. The CDR3 DNA follows: TGCAGCGTTGGGGACAGCCTAACCGGGGAGCTGTTTTTT. Translating gives CSVGDSLTGELFF.

In its sample, this clonotype was seen many times. J is TRBJ1-1 and V is TRBV2, with D possibly matching TRBD1 (6 bases). The germline CDR1 and CDR2 sequences are SNHLY and FYNNEI. Trimming took off 5 bases at V and 6 bases at J, with 16 bases between the two ends. The CDR3 totals 14 residues. The CDR3 region is CASSRGGDVAEAFF. CDR3 sequence (DNA): TGTGCCAGCAGTCGAGGGGGAGATGTTGCTGAAGCTTTCTTT.